Listed here are 5 T cell receptor beta chains from one sample, sequenced in a study of vaccination effects on CD4 cells after COVID-19. Culture proceeded for about ten days, and CD4+ T cells were then isolated. Method: immunoSEQ multiplex PCR; TCRdb's copy keeps in-frame clones and lacks some. This table has about 58,000 clones, over 60% appearing once. For these TCRs, the target antigens are not known. The sample here was CD4+ T cells from PBMCs cultured without peptide, taken before COVID-19 vaccination. These receptors were taken from a human donor who received a COVID-19 vaccine.

The chain uses TRBV7-2 and TRBJ2-3; 9 nucleotides align to TRBD2. This CDR3 comprises 17 residues. Per the germline V gene, CDR1 is SGHTA and CDR2 is FQGNSA. V was clipped by 5 bases and J by 0 bases; unmatched bases: 9. In DNA, the CDR3 is TGTGCCAGCAGCCGTTTTCCTAGCGGGGTCAGCACAGATACGCAGTATTTT. Amino acids: CASSRFPSGVSTDTQYF.

This sequence joins TRBV30 and TRBJ1-3; perhaps TRBD1 as D (5 bases). V was cut by 0 bases and J by 4 bases, with 19 bases left in between. Per the germline V gene, CDR1 is GTSNPN and CDR2 is SVGIG (reference sequence). There are 17 residues in the CDR3. The CDR3 region is CAWSVLGRAGGGNTIYF. CDR3 sequence (DNA): TGTGCCTGGAGTGTACTCGGCAGGGCGGGAGGAGGAAACACCATATATTTT.

The chain couples TRBV12-1 to TRBJ2-7; no DNA check was done on the table's D call, TRBD2. TRBV12-1 is shown as a pseudogene. The CDR3 contains 18 residues. DNA for the CDR3: TGTGCCAGCAGCGCCGGCGGGGATTGCGACCCCCAATTCTACGAGCAGTACGTC. Translated, it gives CASSAGGDCDPQFYEQYV.

The rearrangement joins TRBV7-2 to TRBJ2-2; D perhaps matches TRBD2 (6 bases). The CDR3 is 16 amino acids. Germline lookup yields CDR1 SGHTA and CDR2 FQGNSA. Deletions cut 1 base from V and 6 bases from J, with 15 bases between. The CDR3 coding sequence is TGTGCCAGCAGCTTAGATAGGCAGGGCGGGGCCGGGGAGCTGTTTTTT. This encodes CASSLDRQGGAGELFF.

The genes are TRBV20-1 and TRBJ2-1; 7 nucleotides match TRBD2. The CDR3 spans 15 residues. Germline CDR1 and CDR2: DFQATT and SNEGSKA (reference sequence). V lost 3 bases to trimming and J lost 0 bases; unmatched junction nucleotides: 5. CDR3 protein: CSASPSGVSYNEQFF. The CDR3 DNA is TGCAGTGCTAGTCCCAGCGGGGTCTCCTACAATGAGCAGTTCTTC.